The TCR beta chain under discussion was sequenced for a study of monozygotic twins with inflammatory bowel disease. Findings and caveats of the study: Fewer clonotypes were shared with others by IBD patients than by healthy twins, especially with disease activity. No difference was seen in repertoire similarity between concordant and discordant twins, possibly from limited power.

A word on this clonotype: No antigen is known for it.

For every sample, eight separate reactions were used to make cDNA. TCRdb reprocessed the 5' RACE reads, with one entry per CDR3 protein and no DNA. The data show fewer than 400,000 distinct CDR3 sequences, and the top ten clones hold roughly 5.2%. This CDR3 contains 13 residues. Germline lookup yields CDR1 SQVTM and CDR2 ANQGSEA. The sequence derives from a human donor with ulcerative colitis or Crohn's disease, or a healthy co-twin of an affected twin (not recorded which). Sequences were obtained from blood. The V gene is TRBV29-1, the J gene TRBJ2-7; TCRdb returns TRBD1, unconfirmable since there is no DNA. The CDR3 sequence: CSVKTGGRYEQYF.